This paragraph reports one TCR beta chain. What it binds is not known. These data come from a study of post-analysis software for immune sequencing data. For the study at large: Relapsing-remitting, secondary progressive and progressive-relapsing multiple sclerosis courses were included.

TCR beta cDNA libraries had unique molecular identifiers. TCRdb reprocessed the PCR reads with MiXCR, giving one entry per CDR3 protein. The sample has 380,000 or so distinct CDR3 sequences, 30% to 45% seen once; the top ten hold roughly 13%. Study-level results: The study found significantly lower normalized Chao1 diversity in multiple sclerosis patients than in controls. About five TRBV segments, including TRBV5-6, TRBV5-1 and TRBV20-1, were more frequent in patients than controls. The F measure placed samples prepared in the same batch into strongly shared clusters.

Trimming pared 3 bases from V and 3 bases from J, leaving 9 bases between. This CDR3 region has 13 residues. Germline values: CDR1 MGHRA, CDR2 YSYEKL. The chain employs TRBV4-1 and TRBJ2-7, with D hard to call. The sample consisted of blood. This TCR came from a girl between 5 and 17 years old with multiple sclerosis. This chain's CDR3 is CASSQFEDYEQYF. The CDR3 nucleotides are TGCGCCAGCAGCCAGTTCGAAGACTACGAGCAGTACTTC.